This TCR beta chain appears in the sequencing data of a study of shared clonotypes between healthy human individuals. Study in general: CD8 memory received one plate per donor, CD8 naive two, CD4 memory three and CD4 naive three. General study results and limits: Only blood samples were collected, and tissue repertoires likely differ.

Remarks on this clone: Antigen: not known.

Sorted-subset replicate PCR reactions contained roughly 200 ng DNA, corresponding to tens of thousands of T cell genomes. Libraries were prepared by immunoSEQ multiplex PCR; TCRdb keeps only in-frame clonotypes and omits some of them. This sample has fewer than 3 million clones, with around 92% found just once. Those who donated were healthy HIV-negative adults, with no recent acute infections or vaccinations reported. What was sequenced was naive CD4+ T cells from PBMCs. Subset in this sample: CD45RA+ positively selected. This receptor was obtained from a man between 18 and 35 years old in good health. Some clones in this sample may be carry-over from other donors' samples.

CDR3 in DNA: TGTGCCAGCAGCTTAGCAGATGACGAGCAGTACTTC. Its translation is CASSLADDEQYF. The chain has TRBV7-8 and TRBJ2-7; the D is unclear. This CDR3 has 12 amino acids. Germline V gives CDR1 SGHVS, CDR2 FQNEAQ. Trimming took off 0 bases at V and 5 bases at J, with 5 bases between the two ends. The whole variable domain, remainder taken from reference TRBV7-8 and TRBJ2-7, is GAGVSQSPRYKVAKRGQDVALRCDPISGHVSLFWYQQALGQGPEFLTYFQNEAQLDKSGLPSDRFFAERPEGSVSTLKIQRTQQEDSAVYLCASSLADDEQYFGPGTRLTVT.